A selection of T cell receptor beta chains follows, all from one sample in a study of molecular identifiers for immune sequencing clone quantification. From the PCR reads, TCRdb called clonotypes with MiXCR, one entry per CDR3 protein. The repertoire includes around 470,000 distinct CDR3 sequences, about 21% of them detected once, and 0.65% to 0.95% sits in the top ten. Material: naive CD8+ T cells from blood, with Jurkat cell RNA spiked in. These receptors were taken from a human donor in good health. Some libraries in this study had Jurkat cell RNA spiked in. The CDR3 runs from the conserved cysteine through the conserved F or W. The D gene is left open where the match is weak. The size field is filled for only some rows; it gives once, few, many or a size class.

-,many,TRBJ2-5,TRBV7-2,CASRAGTQETQYF,TGTGCCAGCAGAGCCGGGACCCAAGAGACCCAGTACTTC
-,-,TRBJ2-7,TRBV19,CASSISAGKPYEQYF,TGTGCCAGTAGTATTAGTGCGGGGAAGCCCTACGAGCAGTACTTC
-,many,TRBJ2-7,TRBV7-2,CASSLKWTAPIWEQYF,TGTGCCAGCAGCTTAAAATGGACTGCGCCGATTTGGGAGCAGTACTTC
-,few,TRBJ2-3,TRBV7-9,CASSSHQGADTQYF,TGTGCCAGCAGCTCTCATCAGGGAGCAGATACGCAGTATTTT
TRBD1,-,TRBJ1-4,TRBV6-2/TRBV6-3,CASSSPGTGHEKLFF,TGTGCCAGCAGTTCCCCCGGGACAGGGCATGAAAAACTGTTTTTT
TRBD2,-,TRBJ2-6,TRBV4-1,CASSRDRLAGSSGANVLTF,TGCGCCAGCAGCCGAGATCGACTAGCGGGCAGCTCTGGGGCCAACGTCCTGACTTTC
TRBD2,-,TRBJ2-5,TRBV15,CATSRDSETSGGTRETQYF,TGTGCCACCAGCAGAGATTCAGAGACTAGCGGGGGGACTCGAGAGACCCAGTACTTC
-,many,TRBJ2-1,TRBV15,CATSKRQVPLDEQFF,TGTGCCACCAGCAAGAGACAGGTACCGCTGGATGAGCAGTTCTTC
-,-,TRBJ2-7,TRBV6-6,CASSYGDYYEQYF,TGTGCCAGCAGTTACGGGGATTACTACGAGCAGTACTTC
-,many,TRBJ1-5,TRBV6-2/TRBV6-3,CASSATSRQPQHF,TGTGCCAGCAGCGCCACATCCCGGCAGCCCCAGCATTTT
-,many,TRBJ2-5,TRBV12-3/TRBV12-4,CASSVNQDSQETQYF,TGTGCCAGCAGTGTAAACCAGGACAGCCAAGAGACCCAGTACTTC
-,-,TRBJ2-7,TRBV7-9,CASSSDGEYEQYF,TGTGCCAGCAGCTCCGATGGGGAATACGAGCAGTACTTC
TRBD2,-,TRBJ2-5,TRBV12-3/TRBV12-4,CASRPSGLAGEETQYF,TGTGCCAGCCGGCCCTCGGGACTAGCGGGGGAAGAGACCCAGTACTTC
TRBD1,once,TRBJ2-1,TRBV6-5,CASSHSTGSNEQFF,TGTGCCAGCAGTCACTCGACAGGGAGCAATGAGCAGTTCTTC
-,-,TRBJ2-2,TRBV27,CASSLFGGLRAGELFF,TGTGCCAGCAGTTTATTCGGGGGGCTCAGGGCCGGGGAGCTGTTTTTT
-,many,TRBJ1-1,TRBV7-9,CASSLTFGNTEAFF,TGTGCCAGCAGCTTAACGTTCGGGAACACTGAAGCTTTCTTT
-,-,TRBJ2-7,TRBV13,CASSLDGASEQYF,TGTGCCAGCAGCTTAGATGGGGCAAGTGAGCAGTACTTC
-,-,TRBJ2-3,TRBV4-3,CASSQDVRGGVDTQYF,TGCGCCAGCAGCCAAGACGTGAGGGGGGGGGTAGATACGCAGTATTTT
-,-,TRBJ2-7,TRBV19,CASNTGRDEQYF,TGTGCCAGCAATACAGGGAGGGACGAGCAGTACTTC
TRBD2,many,TRBJ2-1,TRBV30,CAWSRRTSITEQFF,TGTGCCTGGAGTAGAAGGACTAGTATAACTGAGCAGTTCTTC
-,many,TRBJ1-5,TRBV7-2,CASSRKTDPRSNQPQHF,TGTGCCAGCAGCCGTAAGACAGACCCGAGAAGCAATCAGCCCCAGCATTTT
-,many,TRBJ2-2,TRBV2,CASSTGTTNTGELFF,TGTGCCAGCAGCACCGGGACAACTAACACCGGGGAGCTGTTTTTT